A single TCR beta chain is shown here with its context. Its target is unknown. PCR used 60 Vbeta primers and 13 Jbeta primers. Generated by immunoSEQ multiplex PCR, the TCRdb table keeps only in-frame clones and is missing some. Altogether fewer than 200,000 clones are present, approximately 90% being singletons, with the ten largest covering around 0.93%. These data belong to a study of cytomegalovirus exposure and HLA in healthy donors. Study outcomes and limitations: The authors later linked a missense DCLRE1C variant to TCR beta V- and J-gene trimming. At a 0.05 false discovery rate, a later analysis found some 17,000 TCR beta sequences to be associated with HLA alleles.

From germline, CDR1 is MGHDK and CDR2 SYGVNS. V dropped 1 base and J dropped 3 bases, with 6 bases sitting between them. This CDR3 is 13 amino acids long. This chain links TRBV25-1 with TRBJ1-1; D ambiguous. This clonotype was sampled from a woman younger than 45 in good health and CMV-seronegative. The source material was PBMCs. The CDR3 loop is CASSESSDTEAFF. CDR3 sequence (DNA): TGTGCCAGCAGTGAATCATCGGACACTGAAGCTTTCTTT.